This T cell receptor beta chain appears in the sequencing data of a study of Ad26.COV2.S vaccination and SARS-CoV-2 variants. For the study at large: Doses of Ad26.COV2.S were injected into muscle once or twice, 56 days apart. Study-wide results and caveats: Post-vaccination breadth of spike-specific CD8+ and CD4+ T cell responses was reportedly substantial.

The treatment is: some 20 received Ad26.COV2.S at low or high dose, single or two shots; roughly five received placebo; per-sample allocation not given. Repertoires come from day 63 after the first vaccine or placebo injection. This vaccine is an Ad26 vector that expresses the Wuhan-strain SARS-CoV-2 spike. Measured with immunoSEQ multiplex PCR; TCRdb has only the in-frame clones, and not every one. The sample has about 350,000 clones, around 90% seen once. A word on this clone: Its antigen is as yet unknown.

Germline-derived CDR1 and CDR2 are MGHRA and YSYEKL. Trimming pared 6 bases from V and 7 bases from J, leaving 18 bases between. CDR3 length: 15 residues. The V call is TRBV4-1, the J call TRBJ2-2; D is possibly TRBD1 or TRBD2 (6 bases each). The sequenced sample was peripheral blood, obtained in a trial of Ad26.COV2.S vaccine versus placebo. This sequence was found in a person between 18 and 59 years old who received the Ad26.COV2.S COVID-19 vaccine or a placebo. CDR3 coding DNA: TGCGCCAGCAGTGTGACGGGGGCCGAGGGCGGGGAGCTGTTTTTT. Its protein product is CASSVTGAEGGELFF.